This T cell receptor beta chain was profiled in a study of blood T cell repertoires in COVID-19. Study information: The United States, Italy and Spain provided the acute and convalescent COVID-19 samples. In each case, the material was cDNA or gDNA derived from T cells, B-cell-depleted T cells, or PBMCs.

There are a few counts of this clone. Unmatched junction bases numbered 6, after V lost 5 bases and J lost 9 bases. This CDR3 has 12 residues. Germline CDR1 LGHDT, CDR2 YNNKEL (reference sequence). How the authors handled the data: The authors estimated nucleated cell counts from reference gene primer amplification. Repertoires were generated with immunoSEQ multiplex PCR, while TCRdb's copy carries only in-frame clones and drops some. For V, J and clone size, that table is used; D and trimming come from the DNA. In the table there are tens of thousands of clones, around 82% of which are singletons. This chain links TRBV3-1 (or the pseudogene TRBV3-2) with TRBJ2-7; TRBD1 matches at 8 bases. Sequenced input: peripheral blood. The receptor comes from an elderly woman with acute or convalescent COVID-19. CDR3 sequence reads: CASSAWTGSQYF. CDR3 bases: TGTGCCAGCAGCGCCTGGACAGGGTCGCAGTACTTC.